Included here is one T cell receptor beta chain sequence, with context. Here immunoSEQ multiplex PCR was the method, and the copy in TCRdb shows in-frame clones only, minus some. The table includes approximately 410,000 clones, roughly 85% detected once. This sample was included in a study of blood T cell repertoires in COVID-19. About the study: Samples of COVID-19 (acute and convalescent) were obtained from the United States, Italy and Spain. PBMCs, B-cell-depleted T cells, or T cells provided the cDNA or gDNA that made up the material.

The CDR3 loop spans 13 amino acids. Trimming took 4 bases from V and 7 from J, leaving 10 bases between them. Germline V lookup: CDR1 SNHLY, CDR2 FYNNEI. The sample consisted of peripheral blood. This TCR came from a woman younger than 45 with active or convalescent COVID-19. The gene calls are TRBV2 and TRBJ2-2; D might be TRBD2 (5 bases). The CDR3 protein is CASSVRGFGELFF. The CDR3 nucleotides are TGTGCCAGCAGTGTACGAGGGTTCGGGGAGCTGTTTTTT.